This is a list of T cell receptor beta chains from one sample in a study of cytomegalovirus exposure and HLA in healthy donors. Sequencing was performed with immunoSEQ multiplex PCR; in TCRdb, only in-frame clones are kept and a portion is missing. The table shows under 200,000 clones, with 70% to 90% occurring only once. The material sequenced was PBMCs. These TCRs come from a young man in good health and CMV-seropositive. Both conserved end residues are part of each CDR3. D genes are given only for firm matches. The size field is filled for only some rows; it gives once, few, many or a size class.

d_call: -; j_call: TRBJ2-3; v_call: TRBV9; clone_size: -; cdr3_nt: TGTGCCAGCAGCGTATTAGGGGGTGTAGATACGCAGTATTTT; cdr3_aa: CASSVLGGVDTQYF
d_call: -; j_call: TRBJ1-1; v_call: TRBV5-1; clone_size: -; cdr3_nt: TGCGCCAGCAGCTTCATGGCCGGACAGAGGGTCACTGAAGCTTTCTTT; cdr3_aa: CASSFMAGQRVTEAFF
d_call: -; j_call: TRBJ2-3; v_call: TRBV13; clone_size: -; cdr3_nt: TGTGCCAGCAGCTTAGGGTCAGGAAGCACAGATACGCAGTATTTT; cdr3_aa: CASSLGSGSTDTQYF
d_call: -; j_call: TRBJ2-7; v_call: TRBV6-5; clone_size: once; cdr3_nt: TGTGCCAGCAGTTATAGTGAATCCTACGAGCAGTACTTC; cdr3_aa: CASSYSESYEQYF
d_call: TRBD2; j_call: TRBJ2-5; v_call: TRBV9; clone_size: -; cdr3_nt: TGTGCCAGCAGCTCAAGCGGGGGAGGTGAGACCCAGTACTTC; cdr3_aa: CASSSSGGGETQYF
d_call: -; j_call: TRBJ1-1; v_call: TRBV5-1; clone_size: -; cdr3_nt: TGCGCCAGCACGGCGGCCCCCGAGAACACTGAAGCTTTCTTT; cdr3_aa: CASTAAPENTEAFF
d_call: TRBD2; j_call: TRBJ2-6; v_call: TRBV11-3; clone_size: -; cdr3_nt: TGTGCCAGCAGCCCGCGGGAGGGGTCCGGGGCCAACGTCCTGACTTTC; cdr3_aa: CASSPREGSGANVLTF
d_call: -; j_call: TRBJ2-7; v_call: TRBV27; clone_size: -; cdr3_nt: TGTGCCAGCAGTTTACAGGGGTCCTACGAGCAGTACTTC; cdr3_aa: CASSLQGSYEQYF
d_call: TRBD2; j_call: TRBJ2-7; v_call: TRBV9; clone_size: -; cdr3_nt: TGTGCCAGCAGCACCGGGACTAGCGGGGGCCCTCACATCCCGTACGAGCAGTACTTC; cdr3_aa: CASSTGTSGGPHIPYEQYF
d_call: -; j_call: TRBJ2-7; v_call: TRBV4-1; clone_size: few; cdr3_nt: TGCGCCAGCAGCACACAGCATCAGCTCTCCTACGAGCAGTACTTC; cdr3_aa: CASSTQHQLSYEQYF
d_call: -; j_call: TRBJ2-1; v_call: TRBV4-3; clone_size: few; cdr3_nt: TGCGCCAGCAGCCAAGAGTTCGCTAGTCTCAACAATGAGCAGTTCTTC; cdr3_aa: CASSQEFASLNNEQFF
d_call: -; j_call: TRBJ2-2; v_call: TRBV13; clone_size: -; cdr3_nt: TGTGCCAGCCTTTCGGTGTCGAACACCGGGGAGCTGTTTTTT; cdr3_aa: CASLSVSNTGELFF
d_call: -; j_call: TRBJ2-7; v_call: TRBV19; clone_size: -; cdr3_nt: TGTGCCAGTAGTCGGGAAGTTTCCTACGAGCAGTACTTC; cdr3_aa: CASSREVSYEQYF
d_call: -; j_call: TRBJ1-2; v_call: TRBV7-2; clone_size: once; cdr3_nt: TGTGCCAGCAGCTTAAACCACGGGGGATATGGCTACACCTTC; cdr3_aa: CASSLNHGGYGYTF
d_call: -; j_call: TRBJ1-1; v_call: TRBV9; clone_size: -; cdr3_nt: TGTGCCAGCAGCGTAGGGCCTGAAGCTTTCTTT; cdr3_aa: CASSVGPEAFF
d_call: -; j_call: TRBJ1-1; v_call: TRBV4-1; clone_size: -; cdr3_nt: TGCGCCAGCAGCCAGGGGCGCGGCAAGGACACTGAAGCTTTCTTT; cdr3_aa: CASSQGRGKDTEAFF
d_call: -; j_call: TRBJ2-7; v_call: TRBV2; clone_size: -; cdr3_nt: TGTGCCAGCAGTGAATACCAACAGACCTTC; cdr3_aa: CASSEYQQTF
d_call: -; j_call: TRBJ2-2; v_call: TRBV9; clone_size: -; cdr3_nt: TGTGCCAGCAGCGTCCAGGGGGGCACCGGGGAGCTGTTTTTT; cdr3_aa: CASSVQGGTGELFF
d_call: -; j_call: TRBJ1-3; v_call: TRBV5-4; clone_size: -; cdr3_nt: TGTGCCAGCAGCTTGGTCCCGTTCTCTGGAAACACCATATATTTT; cdr3_aa: CASSLVPFSGNTIYF
d_call: -; j_call: TRBJ2-7; v_call: TRBV30; clone_size: -; cdr3_nt: TGTGCCTGGAGGACATCCTACGAGCAGTACTTC; cdr3_aa: CAWRTSYEQYF
d_call: -; j_call: TRBJ2-5; v_call: TRBV5-1; clone_size: -; cdr3_nt: TGCGCCAGCAGCTTGGGCGTGAGAGAGACCCAGTACTTC; cdr3_aa: CASSLGVRETQYF
d_call: TRBD1; j_call: TRBJ1-2; v_call: TRBV10-3; clone_size: -; cdr3_nt: TGTGCCATCAGTGAGGGACAGGGATCCTATGGCTACACCTTC; cdr3_aa: CAISEGQGSYGYTF
d_call: -; j_call: TRBJ2-5; v_call: TRBV6-1; clone_size: -; cdr3_nt: TGTGCCAGCAGCAGACAGGTTTCGGAGACCCAGTACTTC; cdr3_aa: CASSRQVSETQYF
d_call: -; j_call: TRBJ1-6; v_call: TRBV11-2; clone_size: -; cdr3_nt: TGTGCCAGCAGCTTAGTGATAAGCGTGGATTCACCCCTCCACTTT; cdr3_aa: CASSLVISVDSPLHF
d_call: -; j_call: TRBJ1-5; v_call: TRBV7-6; clone_size: -; cdr3_nt: TGTGCCAGCAGCCTAGCCCCAGGGGTTGGGGATCAGCCCCAGCATTTT; cdr3_aa: CASSLAPGVGDQPQHF
d_call: TRBD1; j_call: TRBJ1-1; v_call: TRBV19; clone_size: -; cdr3_nt: TGTGCCAGTAAGAGTGGAAAATTGACAGGGGGTACTGAAGCTTTCTTT; cdr3_aa: CASKSGKLTGGTEAFF
d_call: -; j_call: TRBJ1-2; v_call: TRBV10-2; clone_size: once; cdr3_nt: TGCGCCAGCAGTGAGAGCTCTTCCGGTAATGCTAACTATGGCTACACCTTC; cdr3_aa: CASSESSSGNANYGYTF
d_call: TRBD1; j_call: TRBJ1-2; v_call: TRBV10-3; clone_size: few; cdr3_nt: TGTGCCATCAAGGGACAGGGGGAATTGCATGGCTACACCTTC; cdr3_aa: CAIKGQGELHGYTF
d_call: TRBD1; j_call: TRBJ2-7; v_call: TRBV29-1; clone_size: -; cdr3_nt: TGCAGCGTTGAAGATTTAGACAGGGACGAGCAGTACTTC; cdr3_aa: CSVEDLDRDEQYF
d_call: TRBD1; j_call: TRBJ1-1; v_call: TRBV2; clone_size: -; cdr3_nt: TGTGCCAGCAGGACAGGGCGTGGGACTGAAGCTTTCTTT; cdr3_aa: CASRTGRGTEAFF
d_call: -; j_call: TRBJ1-1; v_call: TRBV4-2; clone_size: -; cdr3_nt: TGTGCCAGCAGCCAAACAGGGACGAACACTGAAGCTTTCTTT; cdr3_aa: CASSQTGTNTEAFF
d_call: TRBD1; j_call: TRBJ2-1; v_call: TRBV6-6; clone_size: -; cdr3_nt: TGTGCCAGCAGCCAGGCTGGACAGGGCAATGAGCAGTTCTTC; cdr3_aa: CASSQAGQGNEQFF
d_call: -; j_call: TRBJ2-7; v_call: TRBV15; clone_size: once; cdr3_nt: TGTGCCACCAGCACCTTCGGACAGAGTTTCTACGAGCAGTACTTC; cdr3_aa: CATSTFGQSFYEQYF
d_call: -; j_call: TRBJ2-2; v_call: TRBV30; clone_size: -; cdr3_nt: TGTGCCTGGAGTGTACGGTTAGTGGGGGGGCCGCGGACCGGGGAGCTGTTTTTT; cdr3_aa: CAWSVRLVGGPRTGELFF
d_call: -; j_call: TRBJ2-7; v_call: TRBV27; clone_size: -; cdr3_nt: TGTGCCAGCAGTTTATCCGGGACACCCCTATACGAGCAGTACTTC; cdr3_aa: CASSLSGTPLYEQYF
d_call: -; j_call: TRBJ1-1; v_call: TRBV5-1; clone_size: -; cdr3_nt: TGCGCCAGCAGCTTGAAAAGGGAGGGGTTCATGATGGCCCGATTT; cdr3_aa: CASSLKREGFMMARF
d_call: TRBD2; j_call: TRBJ2-5; v_call: TRBV9; clone_size: -; cdr3_nt: TGTGCCAGCAGCCAAGGACTAGCGGGGGCCCAAGAGACCCAGTACTTC; cdr3_aa: CASSQGLAGAQETQYF
d_call: -; j_call: TRBJ2-3; v_call: TRBV9; clone_size: -; cdr3_nt: TGTGCCAGCAGCGTAGTGGGGGGGCGTACAGATACGCAGTATTTT; cdr3_aa: CASSVVGGRTDTQYF
d_call: -; j_call: TRBJ2-7; v_call: TRBV7-2; clone_size: -; cdr3_nt: TGTGCCAGCAGCTTAGTTATCAGCTCCTACGAGCAGTACTTC; cdr3_aa: CASSLVISSYEQYF
d_call: -; j_call: TRBJ2-6; v_call: TRBV25-1; clone_size: -; cdr3_nt: TGTGCCAGCGCCCACGACACCCTCTCTGGGGCCAACGTCCTGACTTTC; cdr3_aa: CASAHDTLSGANVLTF
d_call: -; j_call: TRBJ1-2; v_call: TRBV28; clone_size: once; cdr3_nt: TGTGCCAGCAGTTTAGATGTGGGGGGCTATGGCTACACCTTC; cdr3_aa: CASSLDVGGYGYTF